This TCR beta chain was identified during a study of Tregs in tolerant kidney transplant recipients. Study-wide points: Findings come from small patient numbers and require larger validation. Biological reproducibility was not directly addressed in this study.

As regards this clone: Its specificity is not known.

CD4+CD25+CD127- Tregs, CD4+CD25- non-Tregs, CD4 and CD8 cells were sorted. Germline CDR1 reads MDHEN; CDR2 reads SYDVKM. J gave up 2 bases and V 8 bases, and 8 bases lay outside the gene matches. The CDR3 loop spans 15 amino acids. The data were produced by immunoSEQ multiplex PCR, yet TCRdb's version contains in-frame clones alone and is incomplete. Of fewer than 70,000 clones listed, around 83% are singletons. Input material: CD4+ T cells from blood. The chain links TRBV28 to TRBJ1-3; 8 bases align to TRBD1. The TCR was taken from a human donor in good health. The CDR3 DNA reads TGTGCCAGCGGACGCAGGGGGCGGGCTGGAAACACCATATATTTT. It yields the protein CASGRRGRAGNTIYF.